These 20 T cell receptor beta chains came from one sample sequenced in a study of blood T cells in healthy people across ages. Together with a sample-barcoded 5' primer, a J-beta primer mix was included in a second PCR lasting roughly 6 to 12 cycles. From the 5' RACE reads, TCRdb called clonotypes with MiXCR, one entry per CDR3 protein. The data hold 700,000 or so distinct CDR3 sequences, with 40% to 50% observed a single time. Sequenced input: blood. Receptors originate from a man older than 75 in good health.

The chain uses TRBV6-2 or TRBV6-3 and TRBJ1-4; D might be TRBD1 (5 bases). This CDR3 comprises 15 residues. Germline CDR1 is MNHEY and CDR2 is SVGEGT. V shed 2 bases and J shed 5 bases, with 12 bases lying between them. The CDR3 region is CASSYGGSRNEKLFF. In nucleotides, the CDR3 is TGTGCCAGCAGTTACGGGGGGTCCCGAAATGAAAAACTGTTTTTT.

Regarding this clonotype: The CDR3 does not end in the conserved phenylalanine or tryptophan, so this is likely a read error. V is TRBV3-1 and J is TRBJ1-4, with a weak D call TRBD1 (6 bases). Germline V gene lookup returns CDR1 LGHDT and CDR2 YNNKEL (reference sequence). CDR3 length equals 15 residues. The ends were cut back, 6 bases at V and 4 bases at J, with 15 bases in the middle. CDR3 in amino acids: CASRSTGSRNEKLFL. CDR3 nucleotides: TGTGCCAGCAGATCAACAGGGTCCCGTAATGAAAAACTGTTTTTA.

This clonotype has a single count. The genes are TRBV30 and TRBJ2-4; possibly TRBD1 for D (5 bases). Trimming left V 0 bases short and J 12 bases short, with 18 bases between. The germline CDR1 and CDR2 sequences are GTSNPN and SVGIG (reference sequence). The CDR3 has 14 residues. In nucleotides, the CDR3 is TGTGCCTGGAGTGTGGGGCAGGGTGGTTTGGCTCAGTACTTC. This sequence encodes CAWSVGQGGLAQYF.

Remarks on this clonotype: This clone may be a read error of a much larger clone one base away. CDR3 sequence: CANSLQRDAYEQYF. The CDR3 nucleotides read TGTGCCAACAGCTTGCAGCGGGATGCTTACGAGCAGTACTTC. This chain joins TRBV7-2 and TRBJ2-7; 7 nucleotides line up with TRBD2. This CDR3 is built from 14 residues. The germline V gene has CDR1 SGHTA and CDR2 FQGNSA.

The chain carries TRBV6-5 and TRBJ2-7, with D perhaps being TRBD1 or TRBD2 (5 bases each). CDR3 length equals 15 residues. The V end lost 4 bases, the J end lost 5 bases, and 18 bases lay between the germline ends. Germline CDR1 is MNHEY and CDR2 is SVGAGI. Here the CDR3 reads CASSSRDGGVNEQYF. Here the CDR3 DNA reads TGTGCCAGCAGTTCACGGGACGGCGGAGTTAACGAGCAGTACTTC.

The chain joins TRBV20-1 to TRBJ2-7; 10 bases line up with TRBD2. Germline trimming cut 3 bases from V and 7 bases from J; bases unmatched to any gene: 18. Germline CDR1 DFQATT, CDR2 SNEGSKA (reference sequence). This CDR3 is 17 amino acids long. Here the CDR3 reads CSASSQGSRTSGKEQYF. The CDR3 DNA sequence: TGCAGTGCTAGTTCCCAGGGTTCCCGGACTAGCGGTAAGGAGCAGTACTTC.

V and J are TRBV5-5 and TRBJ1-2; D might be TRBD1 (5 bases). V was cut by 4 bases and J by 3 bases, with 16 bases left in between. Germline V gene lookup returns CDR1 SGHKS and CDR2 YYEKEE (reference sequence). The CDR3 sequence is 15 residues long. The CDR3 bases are TGTGCCAGCAGCGCCGAGGGACGGGTTTACTATGGCTACACCTTC. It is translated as CASSAEGRVYYGYTF. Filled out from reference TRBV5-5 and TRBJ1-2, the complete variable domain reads DAGVTQSPTHLIKTRGQQVTLRCSPISGHKSVSWYQQVLGQGPQFIFQYYEKEERGRGNFPDRFSARQFPNYSSELNVNALLLGDSALYLCASSAEGRVYYGYTFGSGTRLTVV.

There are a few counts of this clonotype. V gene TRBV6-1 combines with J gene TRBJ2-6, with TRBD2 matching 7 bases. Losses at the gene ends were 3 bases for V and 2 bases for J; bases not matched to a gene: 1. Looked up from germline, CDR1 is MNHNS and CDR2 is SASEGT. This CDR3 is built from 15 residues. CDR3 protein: CASSDAGAGANVLTF. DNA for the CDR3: TGTGCCAGCAGTGATGCGGGGGCTGGGGCCAACGTCCTGACTTTC.

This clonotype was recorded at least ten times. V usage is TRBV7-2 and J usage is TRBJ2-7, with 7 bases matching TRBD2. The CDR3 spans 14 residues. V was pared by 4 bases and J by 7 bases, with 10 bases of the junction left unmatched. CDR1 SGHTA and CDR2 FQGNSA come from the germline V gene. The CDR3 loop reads CASSSRAGVGEQYF. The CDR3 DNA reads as TGTGCCAGCAGCTCCCGTGCGGGAGTCGGAGAGCAGTACTTC.

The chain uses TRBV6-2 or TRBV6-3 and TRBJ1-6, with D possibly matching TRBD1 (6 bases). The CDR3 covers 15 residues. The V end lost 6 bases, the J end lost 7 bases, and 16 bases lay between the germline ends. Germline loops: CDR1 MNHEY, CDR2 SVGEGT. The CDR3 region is CASRHLGGLNSPLHF. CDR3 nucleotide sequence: TGTGCCAGCAGGCACCTCGGGGGCCTGAATTCACCCCTCCACTTT.

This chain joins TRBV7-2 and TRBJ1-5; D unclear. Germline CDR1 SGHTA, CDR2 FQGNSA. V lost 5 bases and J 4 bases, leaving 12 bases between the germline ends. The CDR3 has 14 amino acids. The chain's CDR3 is CASSQRRGNQPQHF. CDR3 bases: TGTGCCAGCAGCCAGCGACGGGGTAATCAGCCCCAGCATTTT.

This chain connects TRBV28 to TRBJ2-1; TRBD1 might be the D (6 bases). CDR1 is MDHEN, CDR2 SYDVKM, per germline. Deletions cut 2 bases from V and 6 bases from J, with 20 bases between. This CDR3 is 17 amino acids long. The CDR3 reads CASSLLTGTRSSNEQFF. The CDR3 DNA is TGTGCCAGCAGTTTACTTACCGGGACACGGAGTAGCAATGAGCAGTTCTTC.

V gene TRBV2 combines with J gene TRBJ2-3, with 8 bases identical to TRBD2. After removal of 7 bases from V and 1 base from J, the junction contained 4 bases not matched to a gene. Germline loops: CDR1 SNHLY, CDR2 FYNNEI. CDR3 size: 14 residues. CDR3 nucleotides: TGTGCCAGCATTCAAGCGGGGGGCACAGATACGCAGTATTTT. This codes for CASIQAGGTDTQYF.

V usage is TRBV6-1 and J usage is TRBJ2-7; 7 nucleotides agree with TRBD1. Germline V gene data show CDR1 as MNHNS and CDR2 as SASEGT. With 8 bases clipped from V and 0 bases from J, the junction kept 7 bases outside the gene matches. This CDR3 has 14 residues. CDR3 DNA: TGTGCCAGCGGGCAGGACAGGAGCTCCTACGAGCAGTACTTC. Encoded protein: CASGQDRSSYEQYF.

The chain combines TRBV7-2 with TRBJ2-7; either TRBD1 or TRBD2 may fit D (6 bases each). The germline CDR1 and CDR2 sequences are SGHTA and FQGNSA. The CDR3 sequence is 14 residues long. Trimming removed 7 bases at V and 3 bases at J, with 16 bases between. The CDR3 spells CASTEGGRNYEQYF. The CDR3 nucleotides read TGTGCCAGCACCGAAGGGGGGCGGAACTACGAGCAGTACTTC.

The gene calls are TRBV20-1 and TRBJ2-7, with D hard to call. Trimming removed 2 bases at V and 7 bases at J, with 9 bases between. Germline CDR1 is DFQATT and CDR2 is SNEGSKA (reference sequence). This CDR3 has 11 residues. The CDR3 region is CSARHLREQYF. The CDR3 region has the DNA TGCAGTGCTAGACACCTTCGTGAGCAGTACTTC.

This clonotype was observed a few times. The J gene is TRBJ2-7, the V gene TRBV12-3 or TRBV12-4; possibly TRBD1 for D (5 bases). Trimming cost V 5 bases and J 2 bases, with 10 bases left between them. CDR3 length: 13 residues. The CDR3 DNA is TGTGCCAGCAGTGTTGACAGCACCTACGAGCAGTACTTC. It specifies CASSVDSTYEQYF.

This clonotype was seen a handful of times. The CDR3 sequence is CASSFTGAQMSYTF. CDR3 DNA sequence: TGTGCCAGCAGTTTTACAGGGGCCCAAATGTCCTACACCTTC. This rearrangement joins TRBV12-3 or TRBV12-4 to TRBJ1-2, with 7 nucleotides matching TRBD1. The CDR3 consists of 14 residues. Trimming removed 3 bases from V and 10 bases from J; junction bases left unmatched: 11.

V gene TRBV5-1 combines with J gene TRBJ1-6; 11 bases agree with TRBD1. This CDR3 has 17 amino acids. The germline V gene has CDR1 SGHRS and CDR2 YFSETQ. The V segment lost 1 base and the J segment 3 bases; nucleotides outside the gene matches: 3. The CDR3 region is CASSLRTGGDYNSPLHF. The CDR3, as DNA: TGCGCCAGCAGCTTGAGGACAGGGGGCGACTATAATTCACCCCTCCACTTT.

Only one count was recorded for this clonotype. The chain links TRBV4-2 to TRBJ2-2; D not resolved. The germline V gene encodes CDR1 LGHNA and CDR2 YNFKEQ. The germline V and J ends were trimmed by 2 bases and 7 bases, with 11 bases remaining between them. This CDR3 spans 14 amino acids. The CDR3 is CASSQTKGIGELFF. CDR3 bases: TGTGCCAGCAGCCAAACTAAAGGGATCGGGGAGCTGTTTTTT.